A selection of T cell receptor beta chains follows, all from one sample in a study of blood T cell repertoires in COVID-19. TCRdb keeps only in-frame clones here, not all; method: immunoSEQ multiplex PCR. The sample shows roughly 42,000 clones, around nine tenths of them seen only once. The sequenced material came from peripheral blood. The receptor set was obtained from a man aged 45-65 years with COVID-19, enrolled during active disease. The CDR3 runs from the conserved cysteine through the conserved F or W. A D gene is named only where the DNA matches it firmly. A clone size is listed for some rows: how often the clone was seen (once, few, many), or a class if it is expanded.

J gene: TRBJ2-7
V gene: TRBV19
D gene: TRBD2
CDR3 length: 17
clone size: -
CDR3 protein: CASSIMGLASFKYEQYF
CDR3 DNA: TGTGCCAGTAGTATAATGGGACTAGCTAGTTTTAAATACGAGCAGTACTTC

J gene: TRBJ2-1
V gene: TRBV5-4
D gene: TRBD2
CDR3 length: 16
clone size: -
CDR3 protein: CASSLGGGLAGNEQFF
CDR3 DNA: TGTGCCAGCAGTCTGGGAGGGGGACTAGCGGGAAATGAGCAGTTCTTC

J gene: TRBJ2-2
V gene: TRBV10-3
D gene: TRBD1
CDR3 length: 14
clone size: -
CDR3 protein: CAIRDRGNTGELFF
CDR3 DNA: TGTGCCATCAGGGACAGGGGTAACACCGGGGAGCTGTTTTTT

J gene: TRBJ2-7
V gene: TRBV3-1/TRBV3-2
D gene: TRBD2
CDR3 length: 14
clone size: -
CDR3 protein: CASSQRTSLDEQYF
CDR3 DNA: TGTGCCAGCAGCCAGCGGACTAGTCTGGACGAGCAGTACTTC

J gene: TRBJ2-7
V gene: TRBV11-3
D gene: TRBD2
CDR3 length: 14
clone size: -
CDR3 protein: CASSPGLAGDEQYF
CDR3 DNA: TGTGCCAGCAGCCCAGGACTAGCGGGAGACGAGCAGTACTTC

J gene: TRBJ2-5
V gene: TRBV10-3
D gene: TRBD1
CDR3 length: 15
clone size: -
CDR3 protein: CAISDGTGGQETQYF
CDR3 DNA: TGTGCCATCAGTGACGGGACAGGGGGCCAGGAGACCCAGTACTTC

J gene: TRBJ1-1
V gene: TRBV18
D gene: TRBD1
CDR3 length: 16
clone size: -
CDR3 protein: CASSPVWGQGRTEAFF
CDR3 DNA: TGTGCCAGCTCACCAGTGTGGGGACAGGGACGCACTGAAGCTTTCTTT

J gene: TRBJ2-1
V gene: TRBV19
D gene: -
CDR3 length: 13
clone size: -
CDR3 protein: CASSETLYNEQFF
CDR3 DNA: TGTGCCAGTAGTGAGACACTGTACAATGAGCAGTTCTTC

J gene: TRBJ1-1
V gene: TRBV6-5
D gene: -
CDR3 length: 14
clone size: -
CDR3 protein: CASSYSKWRPEAFF
CDR3 DNA: TGTGCCAGCAGTTACTCGAAGTGGCGGCCCGAAGCTTTCTTT

J gene: TRBJ2-3
V gene: TRBV7-3
D gene: TRBD1
CDR3 length: 12
clone size: -
CDR3 protein: CASSFRGDTQYF
CDR3 DNA: TGTGCCAGCAGCTTCAGGGGGGATACGCAGTATTTT

J gene: TRBJ2-7
V gene: TRBV7-8
D gene: TRBD2
CDR3 length: 18
clone size: -
CDR3 protein: CASSPQGTSLSQSYEQYF
CDR3 DNA: TGTGCCAGCAGCCCACAGGGGACTAGCTTATCTCAATCCTACGAGCAGTACTTC

J gene: TRBJ2-2
V gene: TRBV6-5
D gene: TRBD2
CDR3 length: 16
clone size: -
CDR3 protein: CASSYGAGGTPGELFF
CDR3 DNA: TGTGCCAGCAGTTACGGGGCGGGAGGGACCCCCGGGGAGCTGTTTTTT

J gene: TRBJ2-7
V gene: TRBV20-1
D gene: -
CDR3 length: 11
clone size: -
CDR3 protein: CSASRGYEQYF
CDR3 DNA: TGCAGTGCTAGCCGCGGGTACGAGCAGTACTTC

J gene: TRBJ1-2
V gene: TRBV30
D gene: -
CDR3 length: 14
clone size: -
CDR3 protein: CAWSVKGALSVYTF
CDR3 DNA: TGTGCCTGGAGTGTAAAAGGGGCGCTTTCGGTCTACACCTTC

J gene: TRBJ2-1
V gene: TRBV11-3
D gene: TRBD2
CDR3 length: 15
clone size: -
CDR3 protein: CASSYSGAYYNEQFF
CDR3 DNA: TGTGCCAGCAGCTATAGCGGGGCCTACTACAATGAGCAGTTCTTC

J gene: TRBJ2-7
V gene: TRBV5-1
D gene: -
CDR3 length: 14
clone size: -
CDR3 protein: CASSLSTGFNEQYF
CDR3 DNA: TGCGCCAGCAGCTTGAGTACAGGGTTCAACGAGCAGTACTTC

J gene: TRBJ1-1
V gene: TRBV5-6
D gene: -
CDR3 length: 13
clone size: few
CDR3 protein: CASRDTRNTEAFF
CDR3 DNA: TGTGCCAGCCGGGACACTCGGAACACTGAAGCTTTCTTT

J gene: TRBJ1-1
V gene: TRBV15
D gene: TRBD1
CDR3 length: 13
clone size: -
CDR3 protein: CATSRERQGEAFF
CDR3 DNA: TGTGCCACCAGCAGGGAACGACAGGGAGAGGCTTTCTTT

J gene: TRBJ2-2
V gene: TRBV19
D gene: TRBD2
CDR3 length: 14
clone size: -
CDR3 protein: CASSGSGVTGELFF
CDR3 DNA: TGTGCCAGTAGTGGTAGCGGGGTCACCGGGGAGCTGTTTTTT

J gene: TRBJ2-7
V gene: TRBV3-1/TRBV3-2
D gene: -
CDR3 length: 14
clone size: once
CDR3 protein: CASSQSDRWEEQYF
CDR3 DNA: TGTGCCAGCAGCCAAAGTGATCGTTGGGAGGAGCAGTACTTC

J gene: TRBJ2-7
V gene: TRBV7-5
D gene: -
CDR3 length: 12
clone size: -
CDR3 protein: CVRSLRFYEQYF
CDR3 DNA: TGTGTCAGAAGCCTACGCTTCTACGAGCAGTACTTC

J gene: TRBJ2-2
V gene: TRBV9
D gene: -
CDR3 length: 13
clone size: -
CDR3 protein: CASSVSGTGELFF
CDR3 DNA: TGTGCCAGCAGCGTATCAGGGACCGGGGAGCTGTTTTTT

J gene: TRBJ1-1
V gene: TRBV15
D gene: -
CDR3 length: 17
clone size: -
CDR3 protein: CATSREGRGILNTEAFF
CDR3 DNA: TGTGCCACCAGCAGAGAGGGTCGGGGGATCCTGAACACTGAAGCTTTCTTT

J gene: TRBJ1-5
V gene: TRBV7-2
D gene: -
CDR3 length: 16
clone size: -
CDR3 protein: CASSLTGTHSNQPQHF
CDR3 DNA: TGTGCCAGCAGCTTAACCGGGACACATAGCAATCAGCCCCAGCATTTT

J gene: TRBJ2-3
V gene: TRBV5-1
D gene: TRBD2
CDR3 length: 14
clone size: -
CDR3 protein: CASSRGGREDTQYF
CDR3 DNA: TGCGCCAGCAGCCGGGGCGGGAGGGAAGATACGCAGTATTTT

J gene: TRBJ2-2
V gene: TRBV29-1
D gene: -
CDR3 length: 12
clone size: -
CDR3 protein: CSVGPSPGELFF
CDR3 DNA: TGCAGCGTTGGGCCTAGCCCCGGGGAGCTGTTTTTT

J gene: TRBJ2-7
V gene: TRBV11-2
D gene: TRBD1
CDR3 length: 13
clone size: -
CDR3 protein: CASSNGTGREQYF
CDR3 DNA: TGTGCCAGCAGTAATGGGACAGGACGCGAGCAGTACTTC

J gene: TRBJ2-4
V gene: TRBV19
D gene: -
CDR3 length: 17
clone size: -
CDR3 protein: CASTPRQGMAAKNIQYF
CDR3 DNA: TGTGCCAGTACCCCCCGCCAGGGCATGGCAGCCAAAAACATTCAGTACTTC

J gene: TRBJ2-7
V gene: TRBV21-1
D gene: -
CDR3 length: 15
clone size: once
CDR3 protein: CASSKGTRPLGEQYF
CDR3 DNA: TGTGCCAGCAGCAAAGGGACTCGGCCACTAGGCGAGCAGTACTTC

J gene: TRBJ1-3
V gene: TRBV9
D gene: TRBD1
CDR3 length: 15
clone size: -
CDR3 protein: CASRARTGGGNTIYF
CDR3 DNA: TGTGCCAGCCGTGCAAGGACAGGGGGTGGAAACACCATATATTTT

J gene: TRBJ2-7
V gene: TRBV5-1
D gene: TRBD1
CDR3 length: 15
clone size: -
CDR3 protein: CASSLGGTAGYEQYF
CDR3 DNA: TGCGCCAGCAGCTTGGGAGGGACAGCCGGCTACGAGCAGTACTTC

J gene: TRBJ1-4
V gene: TRBV6-5
D gene: -
CDR3 length: 11
clone size: -
CDR3 protein: CASMSGREVFF
CDR3 DNA: TGTGCCAGCATGTCGGGAAGGGAAGTGTTTTTT

J gene: TRBJ1-2
V gene: TRBV6-4
D gene: -
CDR3 length: 15
clone size: -
CDR3 protein: CASSDSRKANYGYTF
CDR3 DNA: TGTGCCAGCAGTGACTCCAGAAAAGCTAACTATGGCTACACCTTC

J gene: TRBJ1-5
V gene: TRBV20-1
D gene: -
CDR3 length: 14
clone size: -
CDR3 protein: CSASRGYSNQPQHF
CDR3 DNA: TGCAGTGCTAGTAGGGGGTATAGCAATCAGCCCCAGCATTTT

J gene: TRBJ2-7
V gene: TRBV4-2
D gene: -
CDR3 length: 12
clone size: -
CDR3 protein: CASSQSVGAEYF
CDR3 DNA: TGTGCCAGCAGCCAGTCAGTCGGAGCTGAGTACTTC

J gene: TRBJ1-1
V gene: TRBV11-2
D gene: -
CDR3 length: 17
clone size: -
CDR3 protein: CASSLDQWSEGDTEAFF
CDR3 DNA: TGTGCCAGCAGCTTAGATCAGTGGTCCGAGGGAGACACTGAAGCTTTCTTT

J gene: TRBJ2-1
V gene: TRBV15
D gene: TRBD2
CDR3 length: 16
clone size: -
CDR3 protein: CATSRVGGRGYNEQFF
CDR3 DNA: TGTGCCACCAGCAGAGTAGGCGGGAGGGGCTACAATGAGCAGTTCTTC

J gene: TRBJ2-1
V gene: TRBV2
D gene: TRBD2
CDR3 length: 15
clone size: -
CDR3 protein: CASIQVAGADNEQFF
CDR3 DNA: TGTGCCAGCATTCAGGTAGCGGGAGCGGACAATGAGCAGTTCTTC

J gene: TRBJ2-3
V gene: TRBV5-1
D gene: -
CDR3 length: 14
clone size: -
CDR3 protein: CASSWDSGTDTQYF
CDR3 DNA: TGCGCCAGCAGCTGGGACTCAGGCACAGATACGCAGTATTTT

J gene: TRBJ2-2
V gene: TRBV29-1
D gene: TRBD2
CDR3 length: 17
clone size: -
CDR3 protein: CSVEGLAGASNTGELFF
CDR3 DNA: TGCAGCGTTGAGGGACTAGCGGGAGCCTCGAACACCGGGGAGCTGTTTTTT

J gene: TRBJ2-1
V gene: TRBV18
D gene: TRBD2
CDR3 length: 17
clone size: -
CDR3 protein: CASSPYFTSGTYNEQFF
CDR3 DNA: TGTGCCAGCTCACCCTACTTTACTAGCGGGACCTACAATGAGCAGTTCTTC

J gene: TRBJ1-2
V gene: TRBV19
D gene: TRBD1
CDR3 length: 13
clone size: -
CDR3 protein: CASSRDRGHGYTF
CDR3 DNA: TGTGCCAGTAGTCGGGACAGGGGACATGGCTACACCTTC

J gene: TRBJ2-2
V gene: TRBV19
D gene: -
CDR3 length: 12
clone size: -
CDR3 protein: CASPALDGELFF
CDR3 DNA: TGTGCCAGTCCCGCCCTAGACGGGGAGCTGTTTTTT

J gene: TRBJ2-1
V gene: TRBV4-1
D gene: TRBD2
CDR3 length: 20
clone size: -
CDR3 protein: CASRPIISSGRQTSYNEQFF
CDR3 DNA: TGCGCCAGCAGGCCAATAATCTCTAGCGGGAGGCAAACCTCCTACAATGAGCAGTTCTTC

J gene: TRBJ1-2
V gene: TRBV5-1
D gene: -
CDR3 length: 14
clone size: few
CDR3 protein: CASSVDLLNYGYTF
CDR3 DNA: TGCGCCAGCAGCGTGGACCTACTGAACTATGGCTACACCTTC

J gene: TRBJ2-1
V gene: TRBV11-2
D gene: -
CDR3 length: 16
clone size: -
CDR3 protein: CASSLDLSGLYNEQFF
CDR3 DNA: TGTGCCAGCAGCTTAGATCTGAGCGGACTCTACAATGAGCAGTTCTTC

J gene: TRBJ1-4
V gene: TRBV6-2/TRBV6-3
D gene: TRBD1
CDR3 length: 13
clone size: -
CDR3 protein: CASSPGQYEKLFF
CDR3 DNA: TGTGCCAGCAGTCCGGGACAGTATGAAAAACTGTTTTTT

J gene: TRBJ2-1
V gene: TRBV6-1
D gene: -
CDR3 length: 13
clone size: once
CDR3 protein: CASSPAPGLEQFF
CDR3 DNA: TGTGCCAGCAGTCCCGCCCCGGGACTCGAGCAGTTCTTC

J gene: TRBJ2-5
V gene: TRBV5-1
D gene: TRBD1
CDR3 length: 15
clone size: -
CDR3 protein: CASRYTGGARETQYF
CDR3 DNA: TGCGCCAGCAGGTACACAGGGGGCGCTAGGGAGACCCAGTACTTC

J gene: TRBJ1-1
V gene: TRBV30
D gene: -
CDR3 length: 13
clone size: -
CDR3 protein: CAWSPERRTEAFF
CDR3 DNA: TGTGCCTGGAGTCCCGAGCGGAGGACTGAAGCTTTCTTT

J gene: TRBJ2-2
V gene: TRBV25-1
D gene: -
CDR3 length: 14
clone size: once
CDR3 protein: CASSELANTGELFF
CDR3 DNA: TGTGCCAGCAGCGAACTTGCGAACACCGGGGAGCTGTTTTTT

J gene: TRBJ1-1
V gene: TRBV18
D gene: -
CDR3 length: 15
clone size: -
CDR3 protein: CASSPLAGVNTEAFF
CDR3 DNA: TGTGCCAGCTCACCACTCGCAGGCGTGAACACTGAAGCTTTCTTT

J gene: TRBJ2-7
V gene: TRBV5-1
D gene: -
CDR3 length: 14
clone size: once
CDR3 protein: CASSLIAGSYEQYF
CDR3 DNA: TGCGCCAGCAGCTTAATAGCTGGATCCTACGAGCAGTACTTC

J gene: TRBJ2-7
V gene: TRBV4-1
D gene: TRBD2
CDR3 length: 16
clone size: -
CDR3 protein: CASSPSVGREDREQYF
CDR3 DNA: TGCGCCAGCAGCCCGAGCGTCGGACGGGAGGACCGCGAGCAGTACTTC

J gene: TRBJ2-2
V gene: TRBV24-1
D gene: TRBD2
CDR3 length: 13
clone size: -
CDR3 protein: CATQLLAAGELFF
CDR3 DNA: TGTGCCACCCAGTTACTAGCGGCCGGGGAGCTGTTTTTT